This T cell receptor (beta chain) was sequenced in a study of human T cells and chemical hapten exposure. Time point described: patch test 1, 2 weeks after DPC sensitization. Treatment of the sample: therapeutic diphenylcyclopropenone sensitization with weekly scalp DPC. V gave up 6 bases and J gave up 0 bases; unmatched junction bases: 5. There are 16 residues in the CDR3. Germline CDR1 ENHRY, CDR2 SYGVKD. This clonotype was found many times. TCRdb itself ran the RACE reads through MiXCR, one entry per CDR3 protein. Seen here are tens of thousands of distinct CDR3 sequences, 9.3% observed once, and the top ten hold about 14%.

The sample here was whole blood, taken in connection with sensitization to the hapten diphenylcyclopropenone (DPC). This clonotype was sampled from a woman in her 40s with alopecia areata. Some clones in this sample may be carry-over from other donors' samples. V is TRBV10-3 and J is TRBJ1-6; 7 positions match TRBD1. The CDR3 nucleotides are TGTGCCATCAGCCCGGACAGGAGCTCCTATAATTCACCCCTCCACTTT. The encoded protein is CAISPDRSSYNSPLHF.